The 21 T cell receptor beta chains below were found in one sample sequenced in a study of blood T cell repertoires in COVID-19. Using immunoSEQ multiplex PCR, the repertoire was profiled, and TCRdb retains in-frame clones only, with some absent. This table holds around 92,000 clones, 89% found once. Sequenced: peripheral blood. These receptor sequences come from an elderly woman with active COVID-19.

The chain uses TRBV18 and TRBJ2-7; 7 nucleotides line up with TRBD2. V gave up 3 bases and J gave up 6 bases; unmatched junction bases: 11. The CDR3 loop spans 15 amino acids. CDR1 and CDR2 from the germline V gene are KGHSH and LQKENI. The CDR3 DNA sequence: TGTGCCAGCTCACCCCTGGGAGGGCCGATCCGCGAGCAGTACTTC. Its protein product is CASSPLGGPIREQYF.

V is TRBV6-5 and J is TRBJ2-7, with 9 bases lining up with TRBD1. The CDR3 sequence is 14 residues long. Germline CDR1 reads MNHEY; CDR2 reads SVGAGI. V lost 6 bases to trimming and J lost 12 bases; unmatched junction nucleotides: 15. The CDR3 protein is CASRIPGQGTPRYF. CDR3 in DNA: TGTGCCAGCAGGATACCGGGACAGGGAACCCCCCGGTACTTC.

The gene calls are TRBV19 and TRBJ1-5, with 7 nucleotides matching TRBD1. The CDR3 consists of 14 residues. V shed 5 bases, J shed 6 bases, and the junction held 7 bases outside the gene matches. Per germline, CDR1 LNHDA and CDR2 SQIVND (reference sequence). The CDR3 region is CASSSDRAGQPQHF. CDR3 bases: TGTGCCAGTAGTTCCGACAGGGCGGGTCAGCCCCAGCATTTT.

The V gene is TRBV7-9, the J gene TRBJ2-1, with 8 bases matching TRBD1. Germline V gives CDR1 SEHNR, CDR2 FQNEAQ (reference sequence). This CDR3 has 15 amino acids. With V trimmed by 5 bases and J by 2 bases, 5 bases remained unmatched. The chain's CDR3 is CASSPDRGTYNEQFF. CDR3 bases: TGTGCCAGCAGCCCCGACAGGGGAACCTACAATGAGCAGTTCTTC.

CDR3 sequence (DNA): TGCAGCGTTGTGGGACTAGCGGGAGCCTTCGAGCAGTACTTC. This sequence encodes CSVVGLAGAFEQYF. J is TRBJ2-7 and V is TRBV29-1, with 14 bases matching TRBD2. The junction had 5 bases not matched to a gene; V was cut back by 4 bases and J by 6 bases. Germline CDR1 SQVTM, CDR2 ANQGSEA. The CDR3 consists of 14 residues.

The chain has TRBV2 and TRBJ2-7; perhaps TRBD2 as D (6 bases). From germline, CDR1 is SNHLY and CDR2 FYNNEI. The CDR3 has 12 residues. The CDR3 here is CATTGGSHEQYF. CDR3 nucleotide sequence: TGTGCTACTACTGGGGGGAGCCACGAGCAGTACTTC.

The CDR3 DNA sequence: TGTGCCAGCAGCCAAGATTTCGAGCGGGGAACAGAGACCCAGTACTTC. Translating it yields CASSQDFERGTETQYF. The V gene is TRBV3-1 (or the pseudogene TRBV3-2), the J gene TRBJ2-5, with 7 positions matching TRBD2. The CDR3 has 16 residues. CDR1 and CDR2 from the germline V gene are LGHDT and YNNKEL (reference sequence). Unmatched junction bases numbered 8, after V lost 0 bases and J lost 4 bases.

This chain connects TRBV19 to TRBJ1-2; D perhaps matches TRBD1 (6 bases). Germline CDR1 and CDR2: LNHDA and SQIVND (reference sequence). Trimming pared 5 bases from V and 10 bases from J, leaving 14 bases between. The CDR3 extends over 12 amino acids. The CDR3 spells CASSPRTEAYTF. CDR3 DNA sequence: TGTGCCAGTAGTCCTCGGACAGAGGCCTACACCTTC.

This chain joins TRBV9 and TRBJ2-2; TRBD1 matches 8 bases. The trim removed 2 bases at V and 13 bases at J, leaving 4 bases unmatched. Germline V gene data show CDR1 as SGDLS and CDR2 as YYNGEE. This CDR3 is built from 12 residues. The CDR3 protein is CASSVQGARLFF. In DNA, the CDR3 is TGTGCCAGCAGCGTCCAGGGGGCGCGGCTGTTTTTT. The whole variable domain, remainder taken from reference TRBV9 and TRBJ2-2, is DSGVTQTPKHLITATGQRVTLRCSPRSGDLSVYWYQQSLDQGLQFLIQYYNGEERAKGNILERFSAQQFPDLHSELNLSSLELGDSALYFCASSVQGARLFFGEGSRLTVL.

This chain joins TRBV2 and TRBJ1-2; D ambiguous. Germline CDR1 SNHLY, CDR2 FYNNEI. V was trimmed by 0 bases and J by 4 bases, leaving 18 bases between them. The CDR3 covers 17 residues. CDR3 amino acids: CASSEAPGLAIIYGYTF. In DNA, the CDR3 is TGTGCCAGCAGTGAAGCCCCGGGGTTGGCGATAATCTATGGCTACACCTTC. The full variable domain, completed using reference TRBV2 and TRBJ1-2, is EPEVTQTPSHQVTQMGQEVILRCVPISNHLYFYWYRQILGQKVEFLVSFYNNEISEKSEIFDDQFSVERPDGSNFTLKIRSTKLEDSAMYFCASSEAPGLAIIYGYTFGSGTRLTVV.

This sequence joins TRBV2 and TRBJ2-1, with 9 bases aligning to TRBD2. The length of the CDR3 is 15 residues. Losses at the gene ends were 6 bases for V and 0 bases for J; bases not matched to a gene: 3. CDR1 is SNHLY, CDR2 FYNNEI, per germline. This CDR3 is CASSISGSSYNEQFF. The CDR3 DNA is TGTGCCAGCAGCATTAGCGGGAGCTCCTACAATGAGCAGTTCTTC.

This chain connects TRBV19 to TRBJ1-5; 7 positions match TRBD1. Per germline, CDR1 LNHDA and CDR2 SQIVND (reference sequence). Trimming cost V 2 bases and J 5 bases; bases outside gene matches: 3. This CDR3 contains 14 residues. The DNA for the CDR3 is TGTGCCAGTAGTATATGGCAGGGGGATCAGCCCCAGCATTTT. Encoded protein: CASSIWQGDQPQHF.

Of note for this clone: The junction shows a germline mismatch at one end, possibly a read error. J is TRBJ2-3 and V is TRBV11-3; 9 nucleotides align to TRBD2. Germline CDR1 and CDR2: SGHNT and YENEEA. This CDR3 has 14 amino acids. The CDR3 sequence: CASSPGTSRDTQYF. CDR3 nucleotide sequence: TGTGCCAGCAGCCCTGGGACTAGCAGAGATACGCAGTATTTT.

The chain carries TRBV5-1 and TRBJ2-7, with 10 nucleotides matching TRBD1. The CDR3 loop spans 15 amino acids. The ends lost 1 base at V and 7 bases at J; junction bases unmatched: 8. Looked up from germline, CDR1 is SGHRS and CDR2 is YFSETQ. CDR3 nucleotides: TGCGCCAGCAGCTTGACGGACAGGGGGTTTGGGGAGCAGTACTTC. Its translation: CASSLTDRGFGEQYF.

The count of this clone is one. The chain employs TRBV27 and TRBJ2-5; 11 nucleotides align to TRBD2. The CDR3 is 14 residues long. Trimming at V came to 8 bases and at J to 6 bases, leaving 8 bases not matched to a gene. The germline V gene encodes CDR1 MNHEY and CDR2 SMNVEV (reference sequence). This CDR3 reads CASGPTSGSQTQYF. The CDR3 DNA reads TGTGCCAGCGGACCTACTAGCGGGAGTCAGACCCAGTACTTC.

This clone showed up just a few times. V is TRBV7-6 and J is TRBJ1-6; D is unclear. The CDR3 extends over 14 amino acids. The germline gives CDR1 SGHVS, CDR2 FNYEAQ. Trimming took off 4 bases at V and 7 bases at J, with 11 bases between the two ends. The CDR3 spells CASSYLSPNSPLHF. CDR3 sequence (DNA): TGTGCCAGCAGCTATTTATCCCCGAATTCACCCCTCCACTTT. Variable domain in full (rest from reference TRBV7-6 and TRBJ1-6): GAGVSQSPRYKVTKRGQDVALRCDPISGHVSLYWYRQALGQGPEFLTYFNYEAQQDKSGLPNDRFSAERPEGSISTLTIQRTEQRDSAMYRCASSYLSPNSPLHFGNGTRLTVT.

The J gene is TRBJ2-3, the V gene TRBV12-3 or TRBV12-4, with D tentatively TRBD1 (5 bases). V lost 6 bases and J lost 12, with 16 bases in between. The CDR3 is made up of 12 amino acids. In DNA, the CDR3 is TGTGCCAGCAGGGACATGCTCGCGACTCAGTATTTT. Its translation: CASRDMLATQYF.

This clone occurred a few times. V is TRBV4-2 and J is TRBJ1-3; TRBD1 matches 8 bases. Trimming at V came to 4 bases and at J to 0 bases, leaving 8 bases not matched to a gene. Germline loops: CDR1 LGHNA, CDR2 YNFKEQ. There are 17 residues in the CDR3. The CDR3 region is CASSLRTGSSSGNTIYF. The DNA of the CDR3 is TGTGCCAGCAGCCTCCGGACAGGGAGCTCCTCTGGAAACACCATATATTTT.

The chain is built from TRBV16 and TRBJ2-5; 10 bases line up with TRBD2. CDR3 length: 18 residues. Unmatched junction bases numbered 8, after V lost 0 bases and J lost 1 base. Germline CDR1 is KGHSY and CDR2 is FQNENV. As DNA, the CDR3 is TGTGCCAGCAGCCAATCAATCCGAGCGGGAGGGCTCCAAGAGACCCAGTACTTC. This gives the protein CASSQSIRAGGLQETQYF.

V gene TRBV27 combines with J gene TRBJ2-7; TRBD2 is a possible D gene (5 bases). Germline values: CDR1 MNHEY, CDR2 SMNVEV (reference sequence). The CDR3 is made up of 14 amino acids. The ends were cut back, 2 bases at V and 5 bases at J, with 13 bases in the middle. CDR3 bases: TGTGCCAGCAGTTTAGCGGGCTTATCCCACGAGCAGTACTTC. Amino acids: CASSLAGLSHEQYF.

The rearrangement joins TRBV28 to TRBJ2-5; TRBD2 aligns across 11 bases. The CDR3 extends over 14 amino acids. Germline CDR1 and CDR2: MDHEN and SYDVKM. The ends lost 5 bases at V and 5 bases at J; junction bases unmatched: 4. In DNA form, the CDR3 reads TGTGCCAGCAGTATAGCGGGAGGGCGGGAGACCCAGTACTTC. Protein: CASSIAGGRETQYF.